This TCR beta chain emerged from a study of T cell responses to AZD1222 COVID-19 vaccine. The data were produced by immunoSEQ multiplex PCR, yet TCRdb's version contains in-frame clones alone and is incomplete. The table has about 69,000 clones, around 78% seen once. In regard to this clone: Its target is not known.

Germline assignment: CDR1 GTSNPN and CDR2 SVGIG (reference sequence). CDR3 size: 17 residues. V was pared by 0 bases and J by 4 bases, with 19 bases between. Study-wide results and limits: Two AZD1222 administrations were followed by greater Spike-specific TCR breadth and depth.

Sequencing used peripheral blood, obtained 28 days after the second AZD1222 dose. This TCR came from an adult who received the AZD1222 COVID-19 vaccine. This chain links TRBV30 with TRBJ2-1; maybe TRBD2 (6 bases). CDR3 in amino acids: CAWSVRAGTVAYNEQFF. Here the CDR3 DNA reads TGTGCCTGGAGTGTAAGGGCAGGGACTGTCGCTTACAATGAGCAGTTCTTC.